This T cell receptor (beta chain) is drawn from a study of blood T cell repertoires in COVID-19. The wider study: COVID-19 samples from acute and convalescent phases originated in the United States, Italy and Spain. The analysed material was cDNA or gDNA that came from T cells, B-cell-depleted T cells, or PBMCs.

Per the original methods: Cell counts per sample came from amplifying reference gene primers. The repertoire was sequenced with immunoSEQ multiplex PCR; TCRdb's copy has only in-frame clones and lacks some. V, J and clone size derive from that table, while D and trimming were established from the DNA sequence. The table lists roughly 35,000 clones, around nine tenths of them singletons. This TCR came from a man aged 55 to 70 with active COVID-19. Sequenced sample: peripheral blood.

The CDR3 bases are TGTGCCAGTAGGGGCGGGACCCATTCGGCAGATACGCAGTATTTT. Its translation is CASRGGTHSADTQYF. V and J are TRBV19 and TRBJ2-3; possible D gene TRBD2, 6 bases. The CDR3 consists of 15 residues. V lost 6 bases and J 4 bases, leaving 17 bases between the germline ends. The germline gives CDR1 LNHDA, CDR2 SQIVND (reference sequence). Full variable domain (rest looked up from reference TRBV19 and TRBJ2-3): DGGITQSPKYLFRKEGQNVTLSCEQNLNHDAMYWYRQDPGQGLRLIYYSQIVNDFQKGDIAEGYSVSREKKESFPLTVTSAQKNPTAFYLCASRGGTHSADTQYFGPGTRLTVL.